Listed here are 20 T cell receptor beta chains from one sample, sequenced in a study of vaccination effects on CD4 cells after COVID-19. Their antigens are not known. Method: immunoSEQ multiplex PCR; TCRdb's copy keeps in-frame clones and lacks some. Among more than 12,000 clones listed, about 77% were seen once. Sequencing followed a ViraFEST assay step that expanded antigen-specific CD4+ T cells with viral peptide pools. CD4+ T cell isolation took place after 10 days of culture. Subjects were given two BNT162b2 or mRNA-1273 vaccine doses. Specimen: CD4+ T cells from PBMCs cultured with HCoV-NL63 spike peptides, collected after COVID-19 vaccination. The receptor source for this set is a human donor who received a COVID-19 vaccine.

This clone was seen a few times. CDR3 DNA: TGTGCCAGCAGACTTAGCGGGGGCAATCAGCCCCAGCATTTT. Protein sequence: CASRLSGGNQPQHF. The chain combines TRBV27 with TRBJ1-5; D is ambiguous. The CDR3 is 14 amino acids. V dropped 6 bases and J dropped 2 bases, with 11 bases sitting between them. Germline CDR1 reads MNHEY; CDR2 reads SMNVEV (reference sequence).

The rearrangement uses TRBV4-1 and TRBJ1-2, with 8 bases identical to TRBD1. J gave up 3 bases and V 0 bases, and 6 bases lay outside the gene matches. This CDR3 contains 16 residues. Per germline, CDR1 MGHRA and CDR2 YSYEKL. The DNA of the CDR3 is TGCGCCAGCAGCCAAGATTGGCAGGGGGCCTACTATGGCTACACCTTC. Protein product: CASSQDWQGAYYGYTF.

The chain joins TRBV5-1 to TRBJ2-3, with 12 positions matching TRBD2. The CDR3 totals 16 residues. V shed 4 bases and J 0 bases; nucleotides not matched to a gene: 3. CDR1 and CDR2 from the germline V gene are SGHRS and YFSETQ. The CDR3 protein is CASSPGLAGSTDTQYF. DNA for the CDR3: TGCGCCAGCAGCCCCGGACTAGCGGGGAGCACAGATACGCAGTATTTT. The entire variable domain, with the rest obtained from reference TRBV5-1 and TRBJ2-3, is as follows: KAGVTQTPRYLIKTRGQQVTLSCSPISGHRSVSWYQQTPGQGLQFLFEYFSETQRNKGNFPGRFSGRQFSNSRSEMNVSTLELGDSALYLCASSPGLAGSTDTQYFGPGTRLTVL.

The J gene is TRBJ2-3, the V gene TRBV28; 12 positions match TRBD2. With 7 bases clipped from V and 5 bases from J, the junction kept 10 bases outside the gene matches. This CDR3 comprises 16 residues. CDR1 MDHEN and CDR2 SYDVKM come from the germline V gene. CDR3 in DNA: TGTGCCAGCACCCTCCCGACTAGCGGGAGCGTAGATACGCAGTATTTT. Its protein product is CASTLPTSGSVDTQYF.

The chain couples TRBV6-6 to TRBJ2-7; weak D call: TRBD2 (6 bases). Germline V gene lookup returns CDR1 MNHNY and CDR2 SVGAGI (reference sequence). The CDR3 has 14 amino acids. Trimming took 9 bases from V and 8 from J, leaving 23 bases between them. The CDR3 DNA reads TGTGCCAGGGGATTACTAGCACCGCCCGGCAAGCAGTACTTC. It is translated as CARGLLAPPGKQYF.

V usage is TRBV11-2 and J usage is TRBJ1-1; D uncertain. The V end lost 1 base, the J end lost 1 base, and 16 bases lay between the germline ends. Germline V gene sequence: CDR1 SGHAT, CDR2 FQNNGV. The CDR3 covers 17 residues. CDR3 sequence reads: CASSLGFRRGENTEAFF. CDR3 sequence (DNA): TGTGCCAGCAGCTTAGGGTTTAGGCGTGGAGAGAACACTGAAGCTTTCTTT.

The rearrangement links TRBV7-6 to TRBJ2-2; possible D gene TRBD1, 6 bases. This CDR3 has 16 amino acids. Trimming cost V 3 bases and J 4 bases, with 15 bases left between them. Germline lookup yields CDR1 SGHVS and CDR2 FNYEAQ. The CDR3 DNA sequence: TGTGCCAGCAGCTTGCGGCAGGGGCTCAGCACCGGGGAGCTGTTTTTT. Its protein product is CASSLRQGLSTGELFF.

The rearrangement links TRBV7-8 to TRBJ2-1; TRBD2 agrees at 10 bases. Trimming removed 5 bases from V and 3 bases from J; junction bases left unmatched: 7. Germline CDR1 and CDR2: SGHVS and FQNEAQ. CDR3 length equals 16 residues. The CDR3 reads CASSLGSGRFYNEQFF. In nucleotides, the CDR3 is TGTGCCAGCAGCCTTGGTAGCGGGAGGTTCTACAATGAGCAGTTCTTC.

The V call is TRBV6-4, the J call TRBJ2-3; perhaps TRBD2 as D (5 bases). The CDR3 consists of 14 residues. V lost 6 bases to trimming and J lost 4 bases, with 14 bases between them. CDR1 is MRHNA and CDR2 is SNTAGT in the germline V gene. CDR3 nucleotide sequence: TGTGCCAGCAGCCCCGGAGGTACCGCAGATACGCAGTATTTT. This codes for CASSPGGTADTQYF.

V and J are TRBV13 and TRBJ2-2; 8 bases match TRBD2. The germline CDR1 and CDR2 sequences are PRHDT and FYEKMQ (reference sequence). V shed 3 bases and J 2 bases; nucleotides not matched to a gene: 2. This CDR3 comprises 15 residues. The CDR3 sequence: CASSFLAGNTGELFF. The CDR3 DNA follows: TGTGCCAGCAGCTTTCTAGCGGGTAACACCGGGGAGCTGTTTTTT.

CDR3 nucleotides: TGTGCCATAGACGGCCTGAACACTGAAGCTTTCTTT. As protein: CAIDGLNTEAFF. This chain uses TRBV12-3 or TRBV12-4 with TRBJ1-1; no definite D call. The CDR3 contains 12 residues. V lost 10 bases and J 0 bases, leaving 9 bases between the germline ends.

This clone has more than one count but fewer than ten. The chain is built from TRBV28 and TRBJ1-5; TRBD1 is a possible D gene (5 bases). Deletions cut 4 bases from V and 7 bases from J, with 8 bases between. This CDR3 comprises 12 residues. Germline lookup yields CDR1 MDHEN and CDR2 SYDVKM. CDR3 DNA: TGTGCCAGCAGTTCAGGGATACAGCCCCAGCATTTT. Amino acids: CASSSGIQPQHF.

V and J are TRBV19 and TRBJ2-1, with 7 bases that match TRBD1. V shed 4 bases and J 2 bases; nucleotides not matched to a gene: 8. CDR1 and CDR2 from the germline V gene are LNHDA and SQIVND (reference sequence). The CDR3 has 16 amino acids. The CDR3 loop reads CASSTTGAPTYNEQFF. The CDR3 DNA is TGTGCCAGTAGTACAACAGGGGCCCCTACCTACAATGAGCAGTTCTTC.

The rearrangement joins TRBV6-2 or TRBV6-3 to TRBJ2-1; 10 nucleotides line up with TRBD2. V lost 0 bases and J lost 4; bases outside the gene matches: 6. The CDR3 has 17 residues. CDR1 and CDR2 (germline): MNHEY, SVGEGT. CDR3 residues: CASSYSGLAGVYNEQFF. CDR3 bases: TGTGCCAGCAGTTACTCAGGGCTAGCGGGGGTGTACAATGAGCAGTTCTTC.

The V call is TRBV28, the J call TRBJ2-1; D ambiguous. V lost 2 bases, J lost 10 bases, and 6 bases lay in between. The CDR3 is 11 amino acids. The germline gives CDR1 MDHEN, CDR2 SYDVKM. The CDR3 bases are TGTGCCAGCAGTTTAGTGGTGGAGCAGTTCTTC. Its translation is CASSLVVEQFF.

The CDR3 DNA follows: TGTGCCAGCAGCCAAGATAGAAGTAGGAGCTCCTATAATTCACCCCTCCACTTT. Translating it yields CASSQDRSRSSYNSPLHF. The V gene is TRBV3-1 (or the pseudogene TRBV3-2), the J gene TRBJ1-6, with unresolved D. The CDR3 consists of 18 residues. Trimming took 0 bases from V and 0 from J, leaving 12 bases between them. Germline CDR1 reads LGHDT; CDR2 reads YNNKEL (reference sequence).

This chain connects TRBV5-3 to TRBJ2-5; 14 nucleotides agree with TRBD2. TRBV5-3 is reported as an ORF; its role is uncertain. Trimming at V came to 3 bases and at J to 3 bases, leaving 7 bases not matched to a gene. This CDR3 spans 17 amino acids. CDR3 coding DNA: TGTGCCAGAAGCTCGAACCCGGGACTAGCGGGAGAAGAGACCCAGTACTTC. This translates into CARSSNPGLAGEETQYF.

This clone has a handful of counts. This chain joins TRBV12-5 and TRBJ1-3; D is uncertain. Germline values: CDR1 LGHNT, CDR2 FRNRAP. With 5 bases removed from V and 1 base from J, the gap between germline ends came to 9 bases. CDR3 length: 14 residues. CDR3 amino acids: CASGPIRSGNTIYF. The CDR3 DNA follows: TGTGCTAGTGGTCCCATAAGGTCTGGAAACACCATATATTTT.

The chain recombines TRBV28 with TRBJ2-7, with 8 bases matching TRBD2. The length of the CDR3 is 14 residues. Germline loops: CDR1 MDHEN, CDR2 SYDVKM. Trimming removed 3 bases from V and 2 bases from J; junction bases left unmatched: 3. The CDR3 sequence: CASSFAGGPYEQYF. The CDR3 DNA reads TGTGCCAGCAGTTTCGCGGGAGGTCCCTACGAGCAGTACTTC.

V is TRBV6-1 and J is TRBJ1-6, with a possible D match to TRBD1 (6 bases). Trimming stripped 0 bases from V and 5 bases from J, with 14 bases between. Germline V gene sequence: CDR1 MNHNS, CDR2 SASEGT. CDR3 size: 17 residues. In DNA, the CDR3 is TGTGCCAGCAGTGAAGCAGTATCAGGGGCGAATAATTCACCCCTCCACTTT. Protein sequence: CASSEAVSGANNSPLHF.